Below, 25 T cell receptor beta chains from the same sample are listed, as sequenced in a study of cytomegalovirus exposure and HLA in healthy donors. The primer mix had 60 Vbeta and 13 Jbeta primers. The protocol was immunoSEQ multiplex PCR, while the TCRdb copy is restricted to in-frame clones and leaves out a portion. The repertoire holds under 150,000 clones, with 65% to 75% as singletons. Input material: PBMCs. These receptors were obtained from a woman in her thirties or forties in good health and CMV-seropositive.

The chain combines TRBV5-6 with TRBJ2-2; TRBD2 matches at 10 bases. The CDR3 runs to 15 residues. Germline V gene sequence: CDR1 SGHDT, CDR2 YYEEEE. V gave up 4 bases and J gave up 13 bases; unmatched junction bases: 13. The CDR3 DNA is TGTGCCAGCAGCAGGTGGCGCAGCGGGGGGGGTCTGCTGTTTTTT. Translation gives CASSRWRSGGGLLFF.

The V and J genes are TRBV19 and TRBJ2-2; D call uncertain. The V end was cut by 4 bases, the J end by 1 base, with 10 bases between. CDR1 and CDR2 (germline): LNHDA, SQIVND (reference sequence). CDR3 size: 15 residues. The CDR3 sequence: CASSTPRQNTGELFF. The CDR3 DNA reads as TGTGCCAGTAGTACCCCCCGACAGAACACCGGGGAGCTGTTTTTT.

The V gene is TRBV7-9, the J gene TRBJ2-7, with 7 positions matching TRBD1. J lost 5 bases, V lost 6 bases, and 1 base had no gene match. The germline CDR1 and CDR2 sequences are SEHNR and FQNEAQ (reference sequence). The CDR3 extends over 11 amino acids. The CDR3 DNA reads TGTGCCAGCAGTCAGGGGGACGAGCAGTACTTC. This encodes CASSQGDEQYF. The whole variable domain, remainder taken from reference TRBV7-9 and TRBJ2-7, is DTGVSQNPRHKITKRGQNVTFRCDPISEHNRLYWYRQTLGQGPEFLTYFQNEAQLEKSRLLSDRFSAERPKGSFSTLEIQRTEQGDSAMYLCASSQGDEQYFGPGTRLTVT.

This chain uses TRBV7-3 with TRBJ2-3; TRBD2 matches at 8 bases. With 1 base clipped from V and 5 bases from J, the junction kept 5 bases outside the gene matches. CDR1 and CDR2 from the germline V gene are SGHTA and FQGTGA. This CDR3 comprises 15 residues. The DNA of the CDR3 is TGTGCCAGCAGCTTAAATCCAGCGGGGGTAGATACGCAGTATTTT. Encoded protein: CASSLNPAGVDTQYF.

For this clone: Different DNA sequences within this sample yield the same CDR3. V is TRBV5-1 and J is TRBJ2-5; 7 positions match TRBD2. Germline values: CDR1 SGHRS, CDR2 YFSETQ. The CDR3 is 13 residues long. V was clipped by 0 bases and J by 5 bases; unmatched bases: 1. The CDR3 nucleotides are TGCGCCAGCAGCTTGGAGGGAGGGGAGACCCAGTACTTC. Translation gives CASSLEGGETQYF.

The chain carries TRBV16 and TRBJ1-2; 7 bases match TRBD1. Germline V gene data show CDR1 as KGHSY and CDR2 as FQNENV. Trimming removed 5 bases from V and 7 bases from J; junction bases left unmatched: 16. The CDR3 spans 16 residues. The CDR3 sequence is CASSFTGVGIRAGYTF. The CDR3 DNA follows: TGTGCCAGCAGCTTCACAGGGGTCGGCATCAGGGCTGGCTACACCTTC. The full variable domain, completed using reference TRBV16 and TRBJ1-2, is GEEVAQTPKHLVRGEGQKAKLYCAPIKGHSYVFWYQQVLKNEFKFLISFQNENVFDETGMPKERFSAKCLPNSPCSLEIQATKLEDSAVYFCASSFTGVGIRAGYTFGSGTRLTVV.

The CDR3 DNA reads as TGTGCCAGCAGCACCCGGGGACAGTTAAATGAAAAACTGTTTTTT. Translation: CASSTRGQLNEKLFF. This rearrangement joins TRBV7-9 to TRBJ1-4; TRBD1 matches 7 bases. Germline trimming cut 5 bases from V and 5 bases from J; bases unmatched to any gene: 8. Germline V lookup: CDR1 SEHNR, CDR2 FQNEAQ (reference sequence). This CDR3 region has 15 residues.

This clone has a handful of counts. This sequence joins TRBV6-5 and TRBJ2-3, with 8 positions matching TRBD2. With 6 bases clipped from V and 5 bases from J, the junction kept 7 bases outside the gene matches. Germline V gives CDR1 MNHEY, CDR2 SVGAGI. CDR3 size: 14 residues. CDR3 residues: CASRTAGVRDTQYF. CDR3 coding DNA: TGTGCCAGCAGAACAGCGGGAGTAAGAGATACGCAGTATTTT.

This clone was counted only a few times. The chain links TRBV13 to TRBJ2-1; TRBD1 is a possible D gene (5 bases). CDR1 PRHDT and CDR2 FYEKMQ come from the germline V gene (reference sequence). The CDR3 loop spans 13 amino acids. Trimming pared 7 bases from V and 8 bases from J, leaving 15 bases between. Here the CDR3 DNA reads TGTGCCAGCAACACAGGATACTCTTATGAGCAGTTCTTC. Its protein product is CASNTGYSYEQFF.

The rearrangement joins TRBV5-6 to TRBJ1-4; possible D gene TRBD1, 5 bases. The V end was cut by 1 base, the J end by 0 bases, with 10 bases between. The CDR3 is 16 residues long. Germline V gives CDR1 SGHDT, CDR2 YYEEEE. CDR3 amino acids: CASSLRRDATNEKLFF. CDR3 in DNA: TGTGCCAGCAGCTTGCGCAGGGATGCAACTAATGAAAAACTGTTTTTT.

The J gene is TRBJ1-1, the V gene TRBV6-1; D gene uncertain. Trimming stripped 2 bases from V and 11 bases from J, with 9 bases between. This CDR3 spans 11 amino acids. Germline V gene sequence: CDR1 MNHNS, CDR2 SASEGT. Here the CDR3 DNA reads TGTGCCAGCAGTGAACTGACTAGGGCTTTCTTT. Translating it yields CASSELTRAFF.

The V and J genes are TRBV19 and TRBJ2-7; 7 positions agree with TRBD2. The CDR3 sequence is 11 residues long. Per germline, CDR1 LNHDA and CDR2 SQIVND (reference sequence). V shed 6 bases and J 10 bases; nucleotides not matched to a gene: 6. The CDR3 bases are TGTGCCAGTAGCCAGGGAGGGAATCAGTACTTC. Protein sequence: CASSQGGNQYF.

The chain employs TRBV5-8 and TRBJ2-5; 10 bases line up with TRBD1. Trimming at V came to 3 bases and at J to 6 bases, leaving 5 bases not matched to a gene. The CDR3 loop spans 14 amino acids. The germline gives CDR1 SGHTS, CDR2 YDEGEE. The CDR3 is CASSSGTGAKTQYF. The CDR3 region has the DNA TGTGCCAGCAGCTCAGGGACAGGGGCGAAGACCCAGTACTTC.

A note on this clone: The same CDR3 can be traced to other DNA sequences in this sample. The chain employs TRBV5-1 and TRBJ1-4; 7 positions agree with TRBD1. The CDR3 extends over 14 amino acids. Trimming at V came to 4 bases and at J to 3 bases, leaving 3 bases not matched to a gene. CDR1 SGHRS and CDR2 YFSETQ come from the germline V gene. This CDR3 reads CASSLGTANEKLFF. CDR3 DNA: TGCGCCAGCAGCCTGGGGACAGCTAATGAAAAACTGTTTTTT.

The genes are TRBV4-1 and TRBJ1-3; 9 bases agree with TRBD1. Germline assignment: CDR1 MGHRA and CDR2 YSYEKL. The CDR3 is 14 amino acids. V lost 4 bases, J lost 5 bases, and 3 bases stayed unmatched. CDR3 residues: CASSPGTGRNTIYF. The CDR3 nucleotides are TGCGCCAGCAGCCCCGGGACAGGGCGAAACACCATATATTTT.

This sequence joins TRBV25-1 and TRBJ1-1, with 9 bases matching TRBD1. Germline assignment: CDR1 MGHDK and CDR2 SYGVNS. CDR3 length: 14 amino acids. V was clipped by 6 bases and J by 4 bases; unmatched bases: 6. The CDR3 protein is CASRPTGGSTEAFF. The CDR3 DNA reads as TGTGCCAGCAGGCCGACAGGGGGGAGCACTGAAGCTTTCTTT. The whole variable domain, filled in from reference TRBV25-1 and TRBJ1-1, reads EADIYQTPRYLVIGTGKKITLECSQTMGHDKMYWYQQDPGMELHLIHYSYGVNSTEKGDLSSESTVSRIRTEHFPLTLESARPSHTSQYLCASRPTGGSTEAFFGQGTRLTVV.

This clone was seen more than once but under ten times. This rearrangement joins TRBV30 to TRBJ2-7; TRBD2 aligns across 13 bases. The germline CDR1 and CDR2 sequences are GTSNPN and SVGIG (reference sequence). Losses at the gene ends were 5 bases for V and 0 bases for J; bases not matched to a gene: 13. The CDR3 is 18 residues long. The CDR3 nucleotides read TGTGCCTGGTTGAGGCCGGGACTAGCGGGGCCGCTCTCCTACGAGCAGTACTTC. This gives the protein CAWLRPGLAGPLSYEQYF.

There are a few counts of this clone. The J gene is TRBJ2-5, the V gene TRBV12-5, with TRBD2 matching 11 bases. V lost 5 bases to trimming and J lost 4 bases; unmatched junction nucleotides: 0. In germline, CDR1 is LGHNT, CDR2 FRNRAP. The CDR3 contains 13 residues. The CDR3 nucleotides are TGTGCTAGTGGTCTAGCGGGAGGAGAGACCCAGTACTTC. This gives the protein CASGLAGGETQYF. Using reference TRBV12-5 and TRBJ2-5 for the parts outside the CDR3, the full variable domain is DARVTQTPRHKVTEMGQEVTMRCQPILGHNTVFWYRQTMMQGLELLAYFRNRAPLDDSGMPKDRFSAEMPDATLATLKIQPSEPRDSAVYFCASGLAGGETQYFGPGTRLLVL.

The rearrangement links TRBV19 to TRBJ1-4; D possibly corresponds to TRBD1 (5 bases). The CDR3 is 15 amino acids. Germline values: CDR1 LNHDA, CDR2 SQIVND (reference sequence). Trimming stripped 1 base from V and 4 bases from J, with 10 bases between. The CDR3 DNA reads TGTGCCAGTAGTATAGGGACAACGGATAATGAAAAACTGTTTTTT. Amino acids: CASSIGTTDNEKLFF.

The chain employs TRBV5-4 and TRBJ2-2, with 8 positions matching TRBD1. CDR1 is SGHNT, CDR2 YYREEE, per germline (reference sequence). Trimming at V came to 4 bases and at J to 0 bases, leaving 5 bases not matched to a gene. There are 16 residues in the CDR3. The CDR3 DNA is TGTGCCAGCAGCCCGGACAGGGCCACGAACACCGGGGAGCTGTTTTTT. Translation gives CASSPDRATNTGELFF.

The chain uses TRBV6-6 and TRBJ1-4; weak D call: TRBD1 (6 bases). V dropped 0 bases and J dropped 8 bases, with 13 bases sitting between them. CDR3 length: 15 residues. Germline V lookup: CDR1 MNHNY, CDR2 SVGAGI (reference sequence). The DNA for the CDR3 is TGTGCCAGCAGTTACTCTTCTCCGGGACAAGAAAAACTGTTTTTT. It yields the protein CASSYSSPGQEKLFF.

The J gene is TRBJ1-1, the V gene TRBV11-3; no firm D call. Germline V gives CDR1 SGHNT, CDR2 YENEEA. This CDR3 is 14 amino acids long. V was shortened by 1 base and J by 2 bases, with 8 bases between the two germline ends. CDR3 sequence reads: CASSLAVFNTEAFF. CDR3 bases: TGTGCCAGCAGCTTAGCTGTGTTCAACACTGAAGCTTTCTTT.

The V call is TRBV7-2, the J call TRBJ2-2; 11 positions agree with TRBD2. The CDR3 is made up of 18 amino acids. CDR1 and CDR2 from the germline V gene are SGHTA and FQGNSA. V dropped 5 bases and J dropped 0; count of bases not matched to a gene: 8. CDR3: CASSPRLAGGTNTGELFF. The CDR3 coding sequence is TGTGCCAGCAGCCCGAGGCTAGCGGGGGGTACGAACACCGGGGAGCTGTTTTTT.

This clone came up once. The chain couples TRBV7-8 to TRBJ2-7; possible D gene TRBD1, 5 bases. V was shortened by 0 bases and J by 3 bases, with 9 bases between the two germline ends. Germline V lookup: CDR1 SGHVS, CDR2 FQNEAQ. CDR3 length equals 14 residues. CDR3 amino acids: CASSLAGLDYEQYF. The CDR3 bases are TGTGCCAGCAGCTTAGCGGGGCTGGACTACGAGCAGTACTTC.

The V and J genes are TRBV10-3 and TRBJ2-1; a possible D gene is TRBD2 (6 bases). The V and J ends lost 6 bases and 12 bases respectively, with 18 bases between them. The germline gives CDR1 ENHRY, CDR2 SYGVKD. This CDR3 has 13 amino acids. CDR3 in amino acids: CAIRGGEYGAQFF. The CDR3 coding sequence is TGTGCCATCAGAGGAGGGGAGTACGGGGCGCAGTTCTTC.